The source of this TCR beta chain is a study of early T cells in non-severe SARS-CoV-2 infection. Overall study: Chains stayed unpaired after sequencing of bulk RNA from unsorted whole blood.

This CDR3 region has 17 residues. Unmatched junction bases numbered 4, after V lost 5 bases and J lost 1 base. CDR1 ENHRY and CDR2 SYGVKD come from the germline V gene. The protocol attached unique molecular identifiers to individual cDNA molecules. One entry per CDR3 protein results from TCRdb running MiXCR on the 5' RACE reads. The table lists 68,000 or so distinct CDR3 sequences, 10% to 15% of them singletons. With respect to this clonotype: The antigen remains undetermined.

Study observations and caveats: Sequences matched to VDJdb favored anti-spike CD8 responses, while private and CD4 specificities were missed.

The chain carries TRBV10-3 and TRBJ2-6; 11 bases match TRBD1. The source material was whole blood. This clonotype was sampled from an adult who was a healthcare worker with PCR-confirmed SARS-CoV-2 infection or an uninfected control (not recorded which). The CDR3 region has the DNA TGTGCCATCAGTCCAGGGGACAGGGGGTCTGGGGCCAACGTCCTGACTTTC. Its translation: CAISPGDRGSGANVLTF.